This TCR beta chain was sequenced for a study of Ad26.COV2.S vaccination and SARS-CoV-2 variants. Across the study: Doses of Ad26.COV2.S were injected into muscle once or twice, 56 days apart.

As to treatment: roughly 18 received Ad26.COV2.S at low or high dose, single or two shots; about five received placebo; per-sample allocation not given. Day 63 following the first vaccine or placebo injection was when the samples were taken. The CDR3 spans 14 residues. CDR1 and CDR2 (germline): SGHTA, FQGNSA. Trimming left V 3 bases short and J 3 bases short, with 10 bases between. Assay: immunoSEQ multiplex PCR; the TCRdb copy retains only in-frame clones and omits some. The sample contains about 420,000 clones, more than 75% of which appear only once. For this clone: This sample includes further DNA sequences coding for the same CDR3.

The chain employs TRBV7-2 and TRBJ2-3, with TRBD2 as a possible D gene (6 bases). Here the sequenced sample was peripheral blood, taken in a trial of Ad26.COV2.S vaccine versus placebo. The TCR was taken from a person between 18 and 65 years old who received the Ad26.COV2.S COVID-19 vaccine or a placebo. The CDR3 sequence is CASSLEGRTDTQYF. CDR3 coding DNA: TGTGCCAGCAGCTTGGAGGGGAGAACAGATACGCAGTATTTT. Using reference TRBV7-2 and TRBJ2-3 for the parts outside the CDR3, the full variable domain is GAGVSQSPSNKVTEKGKDVELRCDPISGHTALYWYRQSLGQGLEFLIYFQGNSAPDKSGLPSDRFSAERTGGSVSTLTIQRTQQEDSAVYLCASSLEGRTDTQYFGPGTRLTVL.